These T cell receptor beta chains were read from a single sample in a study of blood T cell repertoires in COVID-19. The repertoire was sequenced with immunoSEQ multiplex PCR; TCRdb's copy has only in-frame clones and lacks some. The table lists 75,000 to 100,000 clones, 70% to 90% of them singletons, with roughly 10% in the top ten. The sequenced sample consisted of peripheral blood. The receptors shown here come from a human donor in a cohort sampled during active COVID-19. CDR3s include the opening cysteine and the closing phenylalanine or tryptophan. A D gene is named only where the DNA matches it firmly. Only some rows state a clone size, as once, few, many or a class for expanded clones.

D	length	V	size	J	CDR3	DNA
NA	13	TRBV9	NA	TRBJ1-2	CASSAGGAEGYTF	TGTGCCAGCAGCGCCGGGGGGGCTGAAGGCTACACCTTC
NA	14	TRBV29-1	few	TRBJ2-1	CSVVAASSYNEQFF	TGCAGCGTTGTAGCGGCCAGCTCCTACAATGAGCAGTTCTTC
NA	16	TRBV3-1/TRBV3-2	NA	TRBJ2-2	CASSQDVGGRPGELFF	TGTGCCAGCAGCCAAGATGTGGGGGGTCGCCCCGGGGAGCTGTTTTTT
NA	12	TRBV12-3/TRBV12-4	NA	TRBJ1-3	CASTEAGNTIYF	TGTGCCAGCACCGAGGCTGGAAACACCATATATTTT
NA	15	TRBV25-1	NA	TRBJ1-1	CASSRDRSWNTEAFF	TGTGCCAGCAGTAGAGACAGATCCTGGAACACTGAAGCTTTCTTT
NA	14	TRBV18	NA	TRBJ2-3	CASSIGAATDTQYF	TGTGCCAGCTCTATAGGGGCTGCCACAGATACGCAGTATTTT
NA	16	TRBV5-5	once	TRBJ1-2	CASSLRPGRREWGYTF	TGTGCCAGCAGCTTGCGGCCGGGACGCCGGGAGTGGGGCTACACCTTC
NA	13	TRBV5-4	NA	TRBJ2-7	CASSSKNNYEQYF	TGTGCCAGCAGCTCCAAGAACAACTACGAGCAGTACTTC
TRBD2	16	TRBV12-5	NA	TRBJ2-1	CASGLGERGGNNEQFF	TGTGCTAGTGGTTTGGGCGAGCGGGGGGGAAACAATGAGCAGTTCTTC
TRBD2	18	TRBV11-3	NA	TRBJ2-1	CASRKGTSGGSSYNEQFF	TGTGCCAGCAGAAAGGGGACTAGCGGAGGGAGCTCCTACAATGAGCAGTTCTTC